The clone carrying this T cell receptor beta chain was recorded once. As yet, its antigen is unknown. Deep-level running was used for the assay. Per the study methods: Junction-only sequences without quality scores were provided by ImmunoSEQ, so filtering was different. Data came from immunoSEQ multiplex PCR; TCRdb stores just in-frame clones and leaves some out. From that table come the V and J calls and clone size; the DNA was used to work out D and trimming. The repertoire holds 1.6 million or so clones, with 97% to 99% as singletons. The CDR3 has 18 amino acids. Germline CDR1 is WNHNN and CDR2 is SYGVQD (reference sequence). Trimming removed 3 bases from V and 6 bases from J; junction bases left unmatched: 16. The record originates from a study of shared clonotypes between healthy human individuals. Study conclusions and caveats: Naive subsets tended to show greater estimated richness than memory subsets.

The sequence was collected from a man aged 30-40 years in good health. The chain links TRBV10-1 to TRBJ2-1, with TRBD2 identical over 8 bases. Sample: naive CD4+ T cells sorted from blood. As to subset: CD45RA+ positively selected. The CDR3, as DNA: TGCGCCAGCAGTGATGATAGCCACGAGACTAGCGTCCCCAATGAGCAGTTCTTC. This translates into CASSDDSHETSVPNEQFF.